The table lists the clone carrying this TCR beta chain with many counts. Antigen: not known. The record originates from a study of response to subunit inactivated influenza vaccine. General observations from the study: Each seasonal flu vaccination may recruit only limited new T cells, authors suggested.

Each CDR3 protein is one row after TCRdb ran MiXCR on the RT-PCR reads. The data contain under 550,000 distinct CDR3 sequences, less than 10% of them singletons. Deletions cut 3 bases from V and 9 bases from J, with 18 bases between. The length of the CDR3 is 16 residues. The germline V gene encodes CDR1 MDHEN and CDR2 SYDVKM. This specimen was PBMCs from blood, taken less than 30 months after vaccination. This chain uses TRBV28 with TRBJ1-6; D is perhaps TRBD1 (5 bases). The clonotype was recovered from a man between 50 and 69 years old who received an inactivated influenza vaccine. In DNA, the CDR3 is TGTGCCAGCAGTTTTGTAGGGCTCGGGGGACGTTCACCCCTCCACTTT. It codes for CASSFVGLGGRSPLHF. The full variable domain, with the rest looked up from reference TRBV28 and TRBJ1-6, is DVKVTQSSRYLVKRTGEKVFLECVQDMDHENMFWYRQDPGLGLRLIYFSYDVKMKEKGDIPEGYSVSREKKERFSLILESASTNQTSMYLCASSFVGLGGRSPLHFGNGTRLTVT.